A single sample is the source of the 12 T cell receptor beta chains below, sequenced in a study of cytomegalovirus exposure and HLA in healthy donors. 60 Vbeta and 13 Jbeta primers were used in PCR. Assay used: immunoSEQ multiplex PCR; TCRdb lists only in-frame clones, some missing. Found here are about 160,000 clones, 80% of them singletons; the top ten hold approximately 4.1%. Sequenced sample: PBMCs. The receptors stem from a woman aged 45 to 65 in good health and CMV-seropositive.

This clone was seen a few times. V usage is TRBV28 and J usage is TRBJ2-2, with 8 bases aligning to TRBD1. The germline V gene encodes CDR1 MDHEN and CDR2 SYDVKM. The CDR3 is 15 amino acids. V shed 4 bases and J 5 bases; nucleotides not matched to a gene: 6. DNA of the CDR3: TGTGCCAGCAGTTCAGGGGGCTCGGGGACCGGGGAGCTGTTTTTT. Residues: CASSSGGSGTGELFF.

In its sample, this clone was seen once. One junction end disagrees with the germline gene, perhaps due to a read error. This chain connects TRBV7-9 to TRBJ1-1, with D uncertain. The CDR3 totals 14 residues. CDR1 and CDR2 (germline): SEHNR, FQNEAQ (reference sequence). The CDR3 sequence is CSSSLRWPGTEAFF. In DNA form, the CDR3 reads TGTTCCAGCAGCTTAAGGTGGCCGGGCACTGAAGCTTTCTTT.

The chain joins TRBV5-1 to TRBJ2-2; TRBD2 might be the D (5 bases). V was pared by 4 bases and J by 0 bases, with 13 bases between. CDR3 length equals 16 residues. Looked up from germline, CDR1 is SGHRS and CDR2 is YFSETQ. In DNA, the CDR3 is TGCGCCAGCAGCCAAACCCCCGGGACGAACACCGGGGAGCTGTTTTTT. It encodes CASSQTPGTNTGELFF.

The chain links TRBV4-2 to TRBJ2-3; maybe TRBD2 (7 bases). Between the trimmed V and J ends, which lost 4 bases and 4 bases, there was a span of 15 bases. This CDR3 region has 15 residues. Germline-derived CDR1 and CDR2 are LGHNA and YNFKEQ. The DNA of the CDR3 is TGTGCCAGCAGCCGAGTACAGGGAGGGGCAGATACGCAGTATTTT. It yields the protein CASSRVQGGADTQYF.

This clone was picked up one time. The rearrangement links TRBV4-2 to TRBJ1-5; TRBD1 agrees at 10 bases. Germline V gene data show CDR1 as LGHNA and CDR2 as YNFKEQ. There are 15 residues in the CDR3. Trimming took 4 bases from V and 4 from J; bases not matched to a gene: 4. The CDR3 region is CASSPTDRGNQPQHF. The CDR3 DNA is TGTGCCAGCAGCCCAACGGACAGGGGGAATCAGCCCCAGCATTTT.

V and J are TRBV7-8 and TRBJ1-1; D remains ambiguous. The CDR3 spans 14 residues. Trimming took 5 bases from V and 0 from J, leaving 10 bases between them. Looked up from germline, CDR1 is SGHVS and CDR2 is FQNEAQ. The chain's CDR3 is CASSHQKMNTEAFF. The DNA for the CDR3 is TGTGCCAGCAGCCATCAGAAAATGAACACTGAAGCTTTCTTT.

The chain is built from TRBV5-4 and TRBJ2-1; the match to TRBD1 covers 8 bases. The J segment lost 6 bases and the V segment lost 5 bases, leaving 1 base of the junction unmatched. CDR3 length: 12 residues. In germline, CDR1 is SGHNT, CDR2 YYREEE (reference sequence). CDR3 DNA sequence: TGTGCCAGCAGTACAGGGGGCAATGAGCAGTTCTTC. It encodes CASSTGGNEQFF.

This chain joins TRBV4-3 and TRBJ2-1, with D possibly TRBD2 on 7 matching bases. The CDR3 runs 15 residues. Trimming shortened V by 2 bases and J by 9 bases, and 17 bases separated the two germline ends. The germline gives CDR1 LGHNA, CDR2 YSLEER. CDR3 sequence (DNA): TGCGCCAGCAGCCAATTTGGGGGGGCCTCGGGTGAGCAGTTCTTC. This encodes CASSQFGGASGEQFF.

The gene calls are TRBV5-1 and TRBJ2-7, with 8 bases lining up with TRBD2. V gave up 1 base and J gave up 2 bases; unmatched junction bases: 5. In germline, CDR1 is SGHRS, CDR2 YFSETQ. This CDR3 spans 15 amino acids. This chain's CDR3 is CASSLLSGRAYEQYF. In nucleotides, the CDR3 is TGCGCCAGCAGCTTGCTGAGCGGGAGAGCCTACGAGCAGTACTTC.

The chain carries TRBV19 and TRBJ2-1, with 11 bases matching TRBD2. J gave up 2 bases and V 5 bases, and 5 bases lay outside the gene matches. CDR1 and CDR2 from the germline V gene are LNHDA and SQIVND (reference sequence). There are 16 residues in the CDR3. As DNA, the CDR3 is TGTGCCAGTAGTGGGGCTAGCGGGGGGACCTACAATGAGCAGTTCTTC. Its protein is CASSGASGGTYNEQFF.

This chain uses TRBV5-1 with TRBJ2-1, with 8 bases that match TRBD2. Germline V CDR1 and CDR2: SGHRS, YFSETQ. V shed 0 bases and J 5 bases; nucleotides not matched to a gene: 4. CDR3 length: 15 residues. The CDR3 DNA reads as TGCGCCAGCAGCTTGGCAGCGGGGGCACACAATGAGCAGTTCTTC. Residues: CASSLAAGAHNEQFF. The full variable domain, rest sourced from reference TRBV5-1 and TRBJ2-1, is KAGVTQTPRYLIKTRGQQVTLSCSPISGHRSVSWYQQTPGQGLQFLFEYFSETQRNKGNFPGRFSGRQFSNSRSEMNVSTLELGDSALYLCASSLAAGAHNEQFFGPGTRLTVL.

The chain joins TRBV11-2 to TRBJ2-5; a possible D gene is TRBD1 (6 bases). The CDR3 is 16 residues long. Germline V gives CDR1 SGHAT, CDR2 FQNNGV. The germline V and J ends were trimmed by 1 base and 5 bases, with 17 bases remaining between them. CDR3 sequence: CASSLGTQGLRETQYF. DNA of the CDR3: TGTGCCAGCAGCTTAGGCACTCAGGGGCTACGGGAGACCCAGTACTTC. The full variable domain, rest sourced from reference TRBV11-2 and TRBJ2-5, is EAGVAQSPRYKIIEKRQSVAFWCNPISGHATLYWYQQILGQGPKLLIQFQNNGVVDDSQLPKDRFSAERLKGVDSTLKIQPAKLEDSAVYLCASSLGTQGLRETQYFGPGTRLLVL.